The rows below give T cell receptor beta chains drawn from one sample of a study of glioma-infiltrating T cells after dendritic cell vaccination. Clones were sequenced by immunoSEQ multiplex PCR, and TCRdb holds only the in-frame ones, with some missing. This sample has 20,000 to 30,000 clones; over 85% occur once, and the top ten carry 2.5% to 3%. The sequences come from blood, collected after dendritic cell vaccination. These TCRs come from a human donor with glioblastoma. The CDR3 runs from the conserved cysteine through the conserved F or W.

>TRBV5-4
CASSAGELYNSPLHF
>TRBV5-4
CASSREGAGSGNTIYF
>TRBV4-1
CASSQSNRGFYGYTF
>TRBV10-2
CASSVLYYNEQFF
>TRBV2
CASRDGRQGGEKLFF
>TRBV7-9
CASRRDRGLQETQYF
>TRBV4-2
CASSPDGGTFTDTQYF
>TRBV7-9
CASSSQRGSTDTQYF
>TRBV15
CATSSFPGQGVYNEQFF
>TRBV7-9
CASSLGALWGEKLFF
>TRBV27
CASSASGTIYNEQFF
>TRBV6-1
CATVGILASPLHF
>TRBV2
CASSEPPGQGRTGELFF
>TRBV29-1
CSVVMGANTGELFF
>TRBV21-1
CASSKEGGEQFF
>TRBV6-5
CASRSGTGMNQPQHF
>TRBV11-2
CASSTRTGPSTDTQYF
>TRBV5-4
CASSSGGGQHGELFF
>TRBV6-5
CASSYDRGVTEAFF
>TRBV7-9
CASNKWGRPSGRHGYTF
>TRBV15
CATSRPASPNPYEQYF
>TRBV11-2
CASSQDRGTAATQYF
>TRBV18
CASSPGAGNTEAFF
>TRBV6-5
CASSYSTGVYGYTF
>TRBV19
CASTMTGYSNQPQHF
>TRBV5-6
CASSGRADRAEQYF
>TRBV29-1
CSVEEPATNEKLFF
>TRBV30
CAWTSYASRQGKEAFF
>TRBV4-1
CASSPSDTVSGNTIYF
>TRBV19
CASSIKTGTTRQYF
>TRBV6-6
CASSYPTIDGYTF
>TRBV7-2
CASSRTGAGDTGELFF
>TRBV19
CASSISGPANQPQHF
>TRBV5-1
CASSPQGGSFYNEQFF
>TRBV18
CASSRQGEGNTIYF
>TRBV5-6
CASIAGTLQETQYF
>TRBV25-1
CASSDPTGTGAYEQYF
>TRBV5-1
CASSVTSGGETQYF
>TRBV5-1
CASSVSGGGYNEQFF
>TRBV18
CASSPSTGTVNTEAFF
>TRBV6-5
CASRGWGGTQYF
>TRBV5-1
CASSLWTSGGGTQYF
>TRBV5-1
CASSRTGGPGETQYF
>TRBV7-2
CASRRGGATGELFF
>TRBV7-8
CASSSAWTSTDTQYF
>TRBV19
CASSPGHSNQPQHF
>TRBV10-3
CAIKLAGATDTQYF
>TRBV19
CASSPRDRPGYGYTF
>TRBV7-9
CASSLARPGTYEQYF
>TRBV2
CASSKLLAGGQETQYF
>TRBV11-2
CASSFVGDQETQYF
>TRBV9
CASSPYSGVVGETQYF
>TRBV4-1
CASSQINRGRNTEAFF
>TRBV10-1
CASSESGATADTQYF
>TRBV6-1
CASCGRGLNEQYF